The table lists the clone carrying this TCR beta chain with many counts. Its target is unknown. The record originates from a study of T cells after yellow fever vaccination. The CDR3 consists of 13 residues. Germline CDR1 PRHDT, CDR2 FYEKMQ (reference sequence). V was cut by 6 bases and J by 4 bases, with 12 bases left in between. TCRdb redid the calling of the 5' RACE reads with MiXCR, one entry per CDR3 protein. The sample lists under 300,000 distinct CDR3 sequences; 6.9% were seen once. Whole-study findings and limits: The secondary response showed a weaker magnitude and a faster peak, day 5 versus 15.

Sequences were derived from CD4+ T cells sorted from PBMCs, sampled 15 days after the yellow fever booster vaccination. The TCR was taken from a man aged 25-40 years who received the YFV17D yellow fever vaccine. J is TRBJ1-1 and V is TRBV13; unclear D gene. The CDR3 coding sequence is TGTGCCAGCAGTCCGGATGAAACCACTGAAGCTTTCTTT. Encoded protein: CASSPDETTEAFF.